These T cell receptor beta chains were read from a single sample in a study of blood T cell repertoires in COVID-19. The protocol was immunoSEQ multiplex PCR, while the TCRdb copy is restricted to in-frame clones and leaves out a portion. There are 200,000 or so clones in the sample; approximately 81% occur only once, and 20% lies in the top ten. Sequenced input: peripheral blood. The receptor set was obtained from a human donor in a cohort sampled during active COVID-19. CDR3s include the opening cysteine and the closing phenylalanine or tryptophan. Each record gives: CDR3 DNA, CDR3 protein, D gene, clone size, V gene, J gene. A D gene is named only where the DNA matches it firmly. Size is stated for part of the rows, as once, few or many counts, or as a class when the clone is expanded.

DNA: TGTGCCAGCAGTCTCCGGCCCGGGGGCTCTGGGGCCAACGTCCTGACTTTC
CDR3: CASSLRPGGSGANVLTF
D: NA
size: NA
V: TRBV2
J: TRBJ2-6

DNA: TGTGCCAGTAGTATAACCCAGACTTACAATGAGCAGTTCTTC
CDR3: CASSITQTYNEQFF
D: NA
size: NA
V: TRBV19
J: TRBJ2-1

DNA: TGCAGTGCTAGTCCAGGGCCTGCTGGCTACACCTTC
CDR3: CSASPGPAGYTF
D: NA
size: few
V: TRBV20-1
J: TRBJ1-2

DNA: TGCGCCAGCGAGCGGGGAGACAGTCACTCTGGAAACACCATATATTTT
CDR3: CASERGDSHSGNTIYF
D: NA
size: once
V: TRBV5-1
J: TRBJ1-3

DNA: TGTGCCAGCGGCACAACCCAGGGAGGGCGCTACACCTTC
CDR3: CASGTTQGGRYTF
D: NA
size: NA
V: TRBV27
J: TRBJ1-2

DNA: TGTGCCAGCAGCCAAGTATGGGGGCGCGGCAAAAACATTCAGTACTTC
CDR3: CASSQVWGRGKNIQYF
D: NA
size: NA
V: TRBV14
J: TRBJ2-4

DNA: TGTGCCAGTAGTATAGGAGGGAATGGCTACACCTTC
CDR3: CASSIGGNGYTF
D: NA
size: NA
V: TRBV19
J: TRBJ1-2

DNA: TGTGCCAGTAGTATCACGGGGGCGGGACAGGGGGATGAGCAGTTCTTC
CDR3: CASSITGAGQGDEQFF
D: TRBD1
size: NA
V: TRBV19
J: TRBJ2-1

DNA: TGCAGCGTTGGAGGATACACTGAAGCTTTCTTT
CDR3: CSVGGYTEAFF
D: NA
size: NA
V: TRBV29-1
J: TRBJ1-1

DNA: TGTGCCAGCAGCCTAAGGGGGACAGGGGGCGCATTCGAAAAACTGTTTTTT
CDR3: CASSLRGTGGAFEKLFF
D: TRBD1
size: NA
V: TRBV3-1/TRBV3-2
J: TRBJ1-4

DNA: TGTGCCAGCAGCCAGGGGCAGGGGAATTCACCCCTCCACTTT
CDR3: CASSQGQGNSPLHF
D: NA
size: once
V: TRBV21-1
J: TRBJ1-6

DNA: TGCGCCAGCAGCCCGGAGGACGGGTACGAGCAGTACTTC
CDR3: CASSPEDGYEQYF
D: NA
size: NA
V: TRBV5-1
J: TRBJ2-7

DNA: TGCGCCAGCAGCCTCGGACAGGAGGCCGGCTACACCTTC
CDR3: CASSLGQEAGYTF
D: TRBD1
size: NA
V: TRBV5-1
J: TRBJ1-2

DNA: TGTGCCAGCAAGAGACAGGGGGCTTTCTACGAGCAGTACTTC
CDR3: CASKRQGAFYEQYF
D: TRBD1
size: NA
V: TRBV6-5
J: TRBJ2-7

DNA: TGTGCCAGCAGTGAGGGCCTTTATGGCTACACCTTC
CDR3: CASSEGLYGYTF
D: NA
size: NA
V: TRBV2
J: TRBJ1-2

DNA: TGTGCCAGCAGCTTAGTAGCGGGTGGCTATGGCTACACCTTC
CDR3: CASSLVAGGYGYTF
D: NA
size: NA
V: TRBV7-2
J: TRBJ1-2

DNA: TGTGCCAGCAGCTTAGGAGGGGGACGGATCACTGAAGCTTTCTTT
CDR3: CASSLGGGRITEAFF
D: NA
size: NA
V: TRBV7-2
J: TRBJ1-1

DNA: TGTGCCAGCTATTCGAAAGAGCACAATGAGCAGTTCTTC
CDR3: CASYSKEHNEQFF
D: NA
size: NA
V: TRBV2
J: TRBJ2-1

DNA: TGTGCCACCAGCGGACAGGGGTATGGCTACACCTTC
CDR3: CATSGQGYGYTF
D: TRBD1
size: NA
V: TRBV15
J: TRBJ1-2

DNA: TGTGCCAGTAGTATTGCATTCGACAGGGTTGGCAATCAGCCCCAGCATTTT
CDR3: CASSIAFDRVGNQPQHF
D: TRBD1
size: NA
V: TRBV19
J: TRBJ1-5

DNA: TGTGCCAGCAGTCCGACAATGGTAGCTAATGAAAAACTGTTTTTT
CDR3: CASSPTMVANEKLFF
D: NA
size: NA
V: TRBV28
J: TRBJ1-4

DNA: TGTGCCAGCAGAAGACTACACACAGATACGCAGTATTTT
CDR3: CASRRLHTDTQYF
D: NA
size: NA
V: TRBV2
J: TRBJ2-3

DNA: TGCAGCGTTGCATCGACAGGGTTCTACGAGCAGTACTTC
CDR3: CSVASTGFYEQYF
D: TRBD1
size: few
V: TRBV29-1
J: TRBJ2-7

DNA: TGTGCCATCAGTGGGACCGAGACAGGGAATAACGGGGAGCTGTTTTTT
CDR3: CAISGTETGNNGELFF
D: TRBD1
size: NA
V: TRBV10-3
J: TRBJ2-2

DNA: TGTGCCAGCAGCTTAGGGGGATTAGGGGCTAGGAGGGGTGCTTTCTTT
CDR3: CASSLGGLGARRGAFF
D: NA
size: NA
V: TRBV11-2
J: TRBJ1-1

DNA: TGTGCCAGCAGACCCTACGACATAAACACTGAAGCTTTCTTT
CDR3: CASRPYDINTEAFF
D: NA
size: NA
V: TRBV6-5
J: TRBJ1-1

DNA: TGTGCCAGCAGCGCGGCCGGACTCGGGGAGCTGTTTTTT
CDR3: CASSAAGLGELFF
D: NA
size: NA
V: TRBV14
J: TRBJ2-2

DNA: TGCAGCGTTGACCAGGGGCGCTATGGCTACACCTTC
CDR3: CSVDQGRYGYTF
D: NA
size: NA
V: TRBV29-1
J: TRBJ1-2

DNA: TGTGCCATCAGTGCATCGGGCAATCAGCCCCAGCATTTT
CDR3: CAISASGNQPQHF
D: NA
size: NA
V: TRBV10-3
J: TRBJ1-5

DNA: TGTGCCAGCAGCTTAAGGCAGGGCCTCACTGAAGCTTTCTTT
CDR3: CASSLRQGLTEAFF
D: NA
size: once
V: TRBV7-9
J: TRBJ1-1

DNA: TGTGCCAGCAGTTACTACGGACAGTTCACCGGGGAGCTGTTTTTT
CDR3: CASSYYGQFTGELFF
D: NA
size: NA
V: TRBV6-6
J: TRBJ2-2

DNA: TGTGCCAGCAGCTCTACGTTGAACCTGAACACTGAAGCTTTCTTT
CDR3: CASSSTLNLNTEAFF
D: NA
size: NA
V: TRBV28
J: TRBJ1-1

DNA: TGTGCCAGCCAAAACGGGAGAAATAGCGGGAGCTACGAGCAGTACTTC
CDR3: CASQNGRNSGSYEQYF
D: TRBD2
size: NA
V: TRBV27
J: TRBJ2-7

DNA: TGTGCAAGTCGCTTAGTCCAGGGGACTAGCGGATACGAGCAGTACTTC
CDR3: CASRLVQGTSGYEQYF
D: NA
size: NA
V: TRBV12-2
J: TRBJ2-7

DNA: TGTGCCAGCAGTTTAGGGCAGGGGATCTACGAGCAGTACTTC
CDR3: CASSLGQGIYEQYF
D: NA
size: NA
V: TRBV28
J: TRBJ2-7